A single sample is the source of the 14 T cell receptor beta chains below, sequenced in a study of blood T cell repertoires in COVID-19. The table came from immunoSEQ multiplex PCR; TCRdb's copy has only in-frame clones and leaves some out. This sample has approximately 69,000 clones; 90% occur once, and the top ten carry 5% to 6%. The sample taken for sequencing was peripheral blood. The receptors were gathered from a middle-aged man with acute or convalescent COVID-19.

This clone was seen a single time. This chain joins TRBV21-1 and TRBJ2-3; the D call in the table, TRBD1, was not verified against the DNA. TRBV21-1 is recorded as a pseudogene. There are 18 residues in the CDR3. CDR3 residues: CASSKGLDSRSSTDTQYF. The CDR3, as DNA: TGTGCCAGCAGCAAAGGTCTGGACAGTAGATCTAGCACAGATACGCAGTATTTT.

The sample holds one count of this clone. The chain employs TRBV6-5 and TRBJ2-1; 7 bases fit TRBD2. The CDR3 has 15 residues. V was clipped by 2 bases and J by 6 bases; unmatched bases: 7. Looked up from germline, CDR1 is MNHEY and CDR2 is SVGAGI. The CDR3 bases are TGTGCCAGCAGTTACAATGGCGGGGGTAGCAATGAGCAGTTCTTC. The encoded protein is CASSYNGGGSNEQFF.

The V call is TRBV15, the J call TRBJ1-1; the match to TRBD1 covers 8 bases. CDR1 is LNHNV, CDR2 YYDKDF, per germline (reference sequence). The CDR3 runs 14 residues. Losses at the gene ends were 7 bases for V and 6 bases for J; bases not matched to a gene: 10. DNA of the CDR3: TGTGCCACCACCCCGACAGGGGAATACGCTGAAGCTTTCTTT. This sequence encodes CATTPTGEYAEAFF.

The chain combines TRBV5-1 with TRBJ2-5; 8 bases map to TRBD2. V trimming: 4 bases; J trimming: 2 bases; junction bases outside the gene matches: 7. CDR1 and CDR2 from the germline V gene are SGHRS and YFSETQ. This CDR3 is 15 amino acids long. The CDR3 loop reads CASSLTGTSQETQYF. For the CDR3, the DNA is TGCGCCAGCAGCCTTACAGGGACTAGTCAAGAGACCCAGTACTTC.

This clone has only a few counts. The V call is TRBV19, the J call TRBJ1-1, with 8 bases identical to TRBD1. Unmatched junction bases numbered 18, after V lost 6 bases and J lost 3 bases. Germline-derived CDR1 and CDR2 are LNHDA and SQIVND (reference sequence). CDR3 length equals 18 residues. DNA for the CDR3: TGTGCCAGTAGCCCGGGACAGGCCCTACGGGGGGTTGACACTGAAGCTTTCTTT. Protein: CASSPGQALRGVDTEAFF.

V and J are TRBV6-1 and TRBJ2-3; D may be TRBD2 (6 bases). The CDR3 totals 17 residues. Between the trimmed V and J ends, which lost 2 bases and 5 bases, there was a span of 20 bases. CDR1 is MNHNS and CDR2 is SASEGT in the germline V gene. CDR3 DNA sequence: TGTGCCAGCAGTGAATGGGCTAGCGCGGTTAGAGAAGATACGCAGTATTTT. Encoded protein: CASSEWASAVREDTQYF.

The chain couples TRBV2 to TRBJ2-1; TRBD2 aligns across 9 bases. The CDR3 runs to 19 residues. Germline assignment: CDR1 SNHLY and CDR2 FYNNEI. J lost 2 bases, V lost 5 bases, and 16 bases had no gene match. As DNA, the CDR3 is TGTGCCAGCAGTAAACGGACTAGCGAGTTTGTGATAGCCTACAATGAGCAGTTCTTC. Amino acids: CASSKRTSEFVIAYNEQFF. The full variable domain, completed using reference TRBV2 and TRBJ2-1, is EPEVTQTPSHQVTQMGQEVILRCVPISNHLYFYWYRQILGQKVEFLVSFYNNEISEKSEIFDDQFSVERPDGSNFTLKIRSTKLEDSAMYFCASSKRTSEFVIAYNEQFFGPGTRLTVL.

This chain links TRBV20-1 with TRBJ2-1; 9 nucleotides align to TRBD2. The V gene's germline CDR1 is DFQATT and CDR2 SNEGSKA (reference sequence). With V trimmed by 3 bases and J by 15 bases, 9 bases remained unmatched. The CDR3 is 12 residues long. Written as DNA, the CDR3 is TGCAGTGCTAGTAGGCTAGCGGGACTCGGGTTCTTC. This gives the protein CSASRLAGLGFF.

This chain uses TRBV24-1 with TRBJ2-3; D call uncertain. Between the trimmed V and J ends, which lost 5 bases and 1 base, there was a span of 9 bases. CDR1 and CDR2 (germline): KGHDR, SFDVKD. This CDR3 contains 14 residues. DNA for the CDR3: TGTGCCACCAGTGGGGCTGGCCGCACAGATACGCAGTATTTT. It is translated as CATSGAGRTDTQYF.

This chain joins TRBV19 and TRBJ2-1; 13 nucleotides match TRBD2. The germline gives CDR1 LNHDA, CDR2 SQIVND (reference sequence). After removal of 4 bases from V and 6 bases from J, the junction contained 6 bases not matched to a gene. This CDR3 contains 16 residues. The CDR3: CASSKTSGRLGNEQFF. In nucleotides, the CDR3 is TGTGCCAGTAGTAAGACTAGCGGGAGGTTGGGCAATGAGCAGTTCTTC.

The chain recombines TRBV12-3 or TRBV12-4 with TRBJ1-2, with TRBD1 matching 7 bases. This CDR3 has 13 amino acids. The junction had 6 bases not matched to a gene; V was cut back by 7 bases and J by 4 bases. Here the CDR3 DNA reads TGTGCCAGCACCAGACAGGGCTTCTATGGCTACACCTTC. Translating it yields CASTRQGFYGYTF.

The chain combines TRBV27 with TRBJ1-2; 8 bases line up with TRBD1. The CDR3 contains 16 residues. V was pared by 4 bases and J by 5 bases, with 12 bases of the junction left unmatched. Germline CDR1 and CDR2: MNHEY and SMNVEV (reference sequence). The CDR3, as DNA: TGTGCCAGCAGTTCCGGGACAGGTACCCTTGGTTATGGCTACACCTTC. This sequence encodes CASSSGTGTLGYGYTF.

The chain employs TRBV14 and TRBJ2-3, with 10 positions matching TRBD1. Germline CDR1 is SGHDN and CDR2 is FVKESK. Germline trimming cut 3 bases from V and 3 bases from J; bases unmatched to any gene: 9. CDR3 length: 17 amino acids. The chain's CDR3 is CASSQAGRTGGTDTQYF. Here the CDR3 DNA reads TGTGCCAGCAGCCAGGCGGGTAGGACAGGGGGGACAGATACGCAGTATTTT.

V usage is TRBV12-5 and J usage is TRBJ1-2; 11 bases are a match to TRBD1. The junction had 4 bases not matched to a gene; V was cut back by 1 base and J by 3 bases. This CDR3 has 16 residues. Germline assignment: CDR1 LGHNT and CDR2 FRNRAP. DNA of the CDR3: TGTGCTAGTGGTTTGGGGACAGGGGGCGCAGACTATGGCTACACCTTC. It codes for CASGLGTGGADYGYTF.